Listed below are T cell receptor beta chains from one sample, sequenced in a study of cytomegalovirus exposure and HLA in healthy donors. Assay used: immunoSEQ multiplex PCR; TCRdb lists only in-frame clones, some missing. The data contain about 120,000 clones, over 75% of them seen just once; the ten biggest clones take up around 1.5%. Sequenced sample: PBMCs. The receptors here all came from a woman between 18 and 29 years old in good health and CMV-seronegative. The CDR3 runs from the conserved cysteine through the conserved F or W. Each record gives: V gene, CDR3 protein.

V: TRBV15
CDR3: CATSTTTGSGYGYTF

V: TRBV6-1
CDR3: CASSGQSYNEQFF

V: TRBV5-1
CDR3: CASSSRIKNTEAFF

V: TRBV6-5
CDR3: CASTKSPLDYGYTF

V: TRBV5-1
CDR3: CASSLGTALGYEQYF

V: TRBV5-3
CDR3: CARSLRTVVIPNCEKLFF

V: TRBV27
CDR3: CASSTGGRGGLYGYTF

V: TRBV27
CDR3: CASASWDRIYEQYF

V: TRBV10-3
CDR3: CAIKREDRDFSEQYF

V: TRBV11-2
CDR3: CASSLRVAGSGANGLTF

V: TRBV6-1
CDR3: CASRTGDYGYTF

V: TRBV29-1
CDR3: CSVDEDSDTQYF

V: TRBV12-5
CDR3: CASGSFGTRVFNEQFF

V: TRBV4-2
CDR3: CASSQDLGGAYEQYF

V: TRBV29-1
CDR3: CSVVFSTEAFF

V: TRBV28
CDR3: CASSLARNTIYF

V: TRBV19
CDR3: CASSIPGLTQKLFF

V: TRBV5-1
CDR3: CASSSSANTGELFF

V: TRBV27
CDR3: CASGAMYQETQYF

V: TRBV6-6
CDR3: CASSYGQLQETQYF

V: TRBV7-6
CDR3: CASSLGPSGPGTSGPEQYF

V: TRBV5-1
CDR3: CASSLGDGNTIYF

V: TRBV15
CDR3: CATSRDKIAGLQETQYF

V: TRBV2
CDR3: CASSEITVLPFF

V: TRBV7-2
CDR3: CASSLVGAGNTIYF

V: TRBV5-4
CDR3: CASSSPGQANTEAFF

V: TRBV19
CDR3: CASSGGDGYTF

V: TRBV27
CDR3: CASSSRRESYEQYF

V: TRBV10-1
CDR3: CASSEPTSGRSDEQFF

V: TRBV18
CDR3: CASSPRQGTYEQYF

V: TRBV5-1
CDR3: CASSRDSPGTQYF

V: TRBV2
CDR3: CASSRRENTEAFF

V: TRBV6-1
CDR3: CASSSFQGVNTEAFF

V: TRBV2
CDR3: CASSAGERNTIYF

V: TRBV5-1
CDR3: CASSLRGQGSYEQYF

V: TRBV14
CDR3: CASSQVQGATQGYTF

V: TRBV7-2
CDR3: CASSREGQGQPQHF

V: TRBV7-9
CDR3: CASSLGGTGLQTNTQYF

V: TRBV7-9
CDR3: CASSPLGAYNSPLHF

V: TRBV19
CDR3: CASSIGDRGLQPQHF

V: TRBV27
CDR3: CASSTGIGEKAFF